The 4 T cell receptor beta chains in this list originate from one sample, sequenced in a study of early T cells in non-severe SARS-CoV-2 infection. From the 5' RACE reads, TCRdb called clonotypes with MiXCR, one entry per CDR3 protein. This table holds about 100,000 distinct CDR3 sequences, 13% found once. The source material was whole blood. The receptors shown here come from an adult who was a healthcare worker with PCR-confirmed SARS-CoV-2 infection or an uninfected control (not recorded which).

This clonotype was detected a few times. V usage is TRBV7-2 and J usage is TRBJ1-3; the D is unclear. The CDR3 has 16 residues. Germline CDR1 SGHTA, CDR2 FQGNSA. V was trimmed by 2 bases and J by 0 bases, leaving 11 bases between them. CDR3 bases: TGTGCCAGCAGCTTACACCAGTCGAGCTCTGGAAACACCATATATTTT. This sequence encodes CASSLHQSSSGNTIYF.

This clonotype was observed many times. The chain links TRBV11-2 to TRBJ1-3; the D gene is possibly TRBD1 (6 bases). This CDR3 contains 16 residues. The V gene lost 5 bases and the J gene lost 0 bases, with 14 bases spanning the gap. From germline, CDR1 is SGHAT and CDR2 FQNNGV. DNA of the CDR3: TGTGCCAGCAGCAAGATACAGGGCTACTCTGGAAACACCATATATTTT. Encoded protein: CASSKIQGYSGNTIYF.

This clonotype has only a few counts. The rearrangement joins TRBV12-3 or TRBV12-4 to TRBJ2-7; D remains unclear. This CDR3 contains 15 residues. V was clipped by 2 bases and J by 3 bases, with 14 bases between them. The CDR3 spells CASSLTNPTFYEQYF. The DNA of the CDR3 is TGTGCCAGCAGTTTAACAAATCCTACCTTCTACGAGCAGTACTTC.

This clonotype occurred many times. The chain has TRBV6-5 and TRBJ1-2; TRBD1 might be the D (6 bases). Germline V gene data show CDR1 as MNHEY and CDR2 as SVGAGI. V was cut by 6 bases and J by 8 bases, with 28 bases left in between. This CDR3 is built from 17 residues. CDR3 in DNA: TGTGCCAGCAGCCATACGCTAGAAGGTGGACTGCAGGGGGGCTACACCTTC. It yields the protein CASSHTLEGGLQGGYTF.